The entry below gives a single T cell receptor beta chain sequence along with its context. The germline CDR1 and CDR2 sequences are SGHNT and YYREEE (reference sequence). This CDR3 contains 16 residues. With V trimmed by 3 bases and J by 1 base, 3 bases remained unmatched. This sample was included in a study of blood T cell repertoires in COVID-19. Overall study context: T cells, B-cell-depleted T cells, or PBMCs supplied cDNA or gDNA.

In the study's own analysis: Estimation of nucleated cell counts was performed using reference gene primer amplification. Measured with immunoSEQ multiplex PCR; TCRdb has only the in-frame clones, and not every one. For V, J and clone size, that table is used; D and trimming come from the DNA. The table records a few hundred thousand clones, around nine tenths of them present only once. This chain connects TRBV5-4 to TRBJ1-4; 10 nucleotides align to TRBD1. The sequenced sample was peripheral blood. The source is a man aged 55 to 70 with acute or convalescent COVID-19. For the CDR3, the DNA is TGTGCCAGCAGCTCGGGACAGGGGTTAACTAATGAAAAACTGTTTTTT. This encodes CASSSGQGLTNEKLFF.